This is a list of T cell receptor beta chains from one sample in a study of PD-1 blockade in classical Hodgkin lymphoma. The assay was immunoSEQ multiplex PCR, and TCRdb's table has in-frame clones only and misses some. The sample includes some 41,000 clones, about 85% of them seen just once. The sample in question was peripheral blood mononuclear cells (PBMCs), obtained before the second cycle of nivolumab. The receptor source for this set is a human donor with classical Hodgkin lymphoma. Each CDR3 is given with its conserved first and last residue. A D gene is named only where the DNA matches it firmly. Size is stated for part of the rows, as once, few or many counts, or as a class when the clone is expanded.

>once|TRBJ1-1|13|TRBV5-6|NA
CASSLTDNTEAFF
TGTGCCAGCAGCTTGACGGATAACACTGAAGCTTTCTTT
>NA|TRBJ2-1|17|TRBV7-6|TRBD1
CASSLWAGMGQYNEQFF
TGTGCCAGCAGCTTATGGGCGGGCATGGGACAGTACAATGAGCAGTTCTTC
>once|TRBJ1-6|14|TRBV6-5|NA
CASSRRTYNSPLHF
TGTGCCAGCAGCCGACGGACCTATAATTCACCCCTCCACTTT
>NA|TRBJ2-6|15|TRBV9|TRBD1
CASSLGTDGANVLTF
TGTGCCAGCAGTCTCGGGACAGATGGGGCCAACGTCCTGACTTTC
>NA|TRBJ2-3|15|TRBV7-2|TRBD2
CASSISGGRVDTQYF
TGTGCCAGCAGCATTAGCGGGGGGCGGGTAGATACGCAGTATTTT
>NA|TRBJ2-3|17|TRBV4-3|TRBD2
CASSQRTSGGATDTQYF
TGCGCCAGCAGCCAAAGGACTAGCGGGGGAGCCACAGATACGCAGTATTTT
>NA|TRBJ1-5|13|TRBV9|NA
CASSVGGTQPQHF
TGTGCCAGCAGCGTAGGGGGAACTCAGCCCCAGCATTTT
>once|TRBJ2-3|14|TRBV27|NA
CASSPLAGADTQYF
TGTGCCAGCAGTCCGCTAGCTGGGGCAGATACGCAGTATTTT
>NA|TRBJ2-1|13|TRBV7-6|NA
CASTGRIRGEQFF
TGTGCCAGCACCGGACGGATTCGAGGCGAGCAGTTCTTC
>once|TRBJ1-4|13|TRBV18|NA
CASSPGINEKLFF
TGTGCCAGCTCTCCAGGGATTAATGAAAAACTGTTTTTT
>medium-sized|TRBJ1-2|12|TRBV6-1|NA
CASSTGPGGYTF
TGTGCCAGCAGTACGGGACCTGGAGGCTACACCTTC
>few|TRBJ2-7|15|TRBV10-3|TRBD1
CAISDPDRGPYEQYF
TGTGCCATCAGTGATCCGGACAGGGGGCCTTACGAGCAGTACTTC
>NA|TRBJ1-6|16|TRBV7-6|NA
CASSPSRNSGGSPLHF
TGTGCCAGCAGCCCTTCAAGGAACTCGGGGGGTTCACCCCTCCACTTT
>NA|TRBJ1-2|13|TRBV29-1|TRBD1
CSVSRDRAYGYTF
TGCAGCGTTAGCCGGGACAGAGCCTATGGCTACACCTTC
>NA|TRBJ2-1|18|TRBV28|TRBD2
CASSPGLAGAVAYNEQFF
TGTGCCAGCAGCCCAGGGCTAGCGGGGGCAGTAGCCTACAATGAGCAGTTCTTC
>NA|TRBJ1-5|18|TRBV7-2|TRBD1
CASSLVGTGGMGNQPQHF
TGTGCCAGCAGCTTAGTAGGGACAGGGGGCATGGGCAATCAGCCCCAGCATTTT
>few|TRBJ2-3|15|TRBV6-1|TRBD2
CASSSLAGVTDTQYF
TGTGCCAGCAGTAGCCTAGCGGGGGTTACAGATACGCAGTATTTT
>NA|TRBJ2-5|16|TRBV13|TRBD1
CASSLTQGARKETQYF
TGTGCCAGCAGCTTAACACAGGGGGCGAGGAAAGAGACCCAGTACTTC
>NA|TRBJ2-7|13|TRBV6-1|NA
CARPTAGWYEQYF
TGTGCCAGACCCACCGCAGGGTGGTACGAGCAGTACTTC
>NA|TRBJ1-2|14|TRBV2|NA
CASTEERGPYGYTF
TGTGCCAGCACCGAGGAAAGGGGACCCTATGGCTACACCTTC
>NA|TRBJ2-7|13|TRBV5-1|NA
CASSPGGRNEQYF
TGCGCCAGCAGCCCCGGAGGGCGGAACGAGCAGTACTTC
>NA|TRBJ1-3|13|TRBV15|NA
CATSRADGNTIYF
TGTGCCACCAGCAGAGCTGATGGAAACACCATATATTTT
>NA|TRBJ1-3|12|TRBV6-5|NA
CASSSGGNTIYF
TGTGCCAGCAGTTCGGGGGGAAACACCATATATTTT
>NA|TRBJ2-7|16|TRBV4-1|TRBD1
CASSHPSGQGAYEQYF
TGCGCCAGCAGCCATCCTTCCGGGCAGGGGGCTTACGAGCAGTACTTC
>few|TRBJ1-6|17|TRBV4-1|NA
CASSQDRGAARNSPLHF
TGCGCCAGCAGCCAAGATCGGGGGGCGGCTCGGAATTCACCCCTCCACTTT